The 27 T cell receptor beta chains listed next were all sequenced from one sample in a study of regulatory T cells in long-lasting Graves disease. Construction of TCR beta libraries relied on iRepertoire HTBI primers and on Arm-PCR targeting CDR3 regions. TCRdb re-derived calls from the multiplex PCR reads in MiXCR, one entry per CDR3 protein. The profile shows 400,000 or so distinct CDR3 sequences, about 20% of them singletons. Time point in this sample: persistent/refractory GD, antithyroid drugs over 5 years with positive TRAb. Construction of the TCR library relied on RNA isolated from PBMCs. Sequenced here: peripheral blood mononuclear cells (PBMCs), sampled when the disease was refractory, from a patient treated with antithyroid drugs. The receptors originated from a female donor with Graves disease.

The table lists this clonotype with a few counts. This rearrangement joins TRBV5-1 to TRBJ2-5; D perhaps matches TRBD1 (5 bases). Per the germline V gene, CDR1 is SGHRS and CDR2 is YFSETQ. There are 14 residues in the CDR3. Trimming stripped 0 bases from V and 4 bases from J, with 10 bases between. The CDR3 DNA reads TGCGCCAGCAGCTTGGGGTCGCAGGGAGAGACCCAGTACTTC. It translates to CASSLGSQGETQYF.

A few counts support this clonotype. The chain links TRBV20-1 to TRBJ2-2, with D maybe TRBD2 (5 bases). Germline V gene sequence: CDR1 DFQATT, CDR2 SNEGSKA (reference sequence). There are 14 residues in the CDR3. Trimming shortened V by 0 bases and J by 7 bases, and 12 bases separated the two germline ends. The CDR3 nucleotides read TGCAGTGCTAGAGATCCACTAGTAATCGGGGAGCTGTTTTTT. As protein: CSARDPLVIGELFF.

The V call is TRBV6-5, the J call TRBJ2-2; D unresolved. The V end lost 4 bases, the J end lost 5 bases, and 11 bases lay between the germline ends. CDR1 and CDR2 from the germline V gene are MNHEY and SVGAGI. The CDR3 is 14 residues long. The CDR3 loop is CASSSYPGTGELFF. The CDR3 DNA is TGTGCCAGCAGTTCTTACCCGGGTACCGGGGAGCTGTTTTTT.

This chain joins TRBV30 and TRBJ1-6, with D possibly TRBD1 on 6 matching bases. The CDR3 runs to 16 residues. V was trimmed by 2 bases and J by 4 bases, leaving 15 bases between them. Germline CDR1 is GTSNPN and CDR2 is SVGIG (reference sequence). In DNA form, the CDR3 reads TGTGCCTGGAGTTTCTACCGGGACACTTATAATTCACCCCTCCACTTT. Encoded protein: CAWSFYRDTYNSPLHF.

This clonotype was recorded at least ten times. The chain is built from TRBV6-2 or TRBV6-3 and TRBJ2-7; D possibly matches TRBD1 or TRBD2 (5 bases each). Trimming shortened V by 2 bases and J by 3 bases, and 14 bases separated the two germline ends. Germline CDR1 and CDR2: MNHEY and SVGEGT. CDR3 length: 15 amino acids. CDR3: CASSYGGDRNYEQYF. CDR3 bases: TGTGCCAGCAGTTACGGTGGGGACCGGAACTACGAGCAGTACTTC.

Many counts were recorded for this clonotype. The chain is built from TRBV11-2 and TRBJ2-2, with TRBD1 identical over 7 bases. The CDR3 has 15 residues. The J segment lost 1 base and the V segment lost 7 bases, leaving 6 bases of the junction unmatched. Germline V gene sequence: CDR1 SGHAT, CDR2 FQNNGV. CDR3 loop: CASTEDRRNTGELFF. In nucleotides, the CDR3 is TGTGCCAGCACCGAGGACAGGAGGAACACCGGGGAGCTGTTTTTT.

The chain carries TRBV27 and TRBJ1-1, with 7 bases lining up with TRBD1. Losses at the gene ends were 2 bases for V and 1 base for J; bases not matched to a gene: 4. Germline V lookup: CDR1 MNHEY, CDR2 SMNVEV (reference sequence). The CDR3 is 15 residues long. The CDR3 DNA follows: TGTGCCAGCAGTTTAACAGGGGCTTGGAACACTGAAGCTTTCTTT. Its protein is CASSLTGAWNTEAFF.

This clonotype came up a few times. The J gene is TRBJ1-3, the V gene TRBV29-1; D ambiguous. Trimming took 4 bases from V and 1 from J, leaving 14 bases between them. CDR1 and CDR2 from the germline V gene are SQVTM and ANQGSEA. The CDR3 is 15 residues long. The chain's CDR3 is CSVGGGSKSGNTIYF. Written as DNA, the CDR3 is TGCAGCGTTGGTGGAGGGAGTAAGTCTGGAAACACCATATATTTT.

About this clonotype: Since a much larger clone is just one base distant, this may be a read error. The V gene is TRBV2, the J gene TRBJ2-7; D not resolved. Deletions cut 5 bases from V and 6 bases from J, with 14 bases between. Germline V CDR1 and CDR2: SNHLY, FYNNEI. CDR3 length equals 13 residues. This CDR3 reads CASSIRRVSEQYF. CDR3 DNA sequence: TGTGCCAGCAGTATCAGACGGGTATCCGAGCAGTACTTC. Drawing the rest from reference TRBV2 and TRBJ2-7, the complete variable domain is EPEVTQTPSHQVTQMGQEVILRCVPISNHLYFYWYRQILGQKVEFLVSFYNNEISEKSEIFDDQFSVERPDGSNFTLKIRSTKLEDSAMYFCASSIRRVSEQYFGPGTRLTVT.

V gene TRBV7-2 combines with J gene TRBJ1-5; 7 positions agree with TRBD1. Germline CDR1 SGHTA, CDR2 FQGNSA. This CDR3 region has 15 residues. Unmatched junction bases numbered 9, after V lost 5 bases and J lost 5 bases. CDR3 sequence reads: CASSVSRDRYQPQHF. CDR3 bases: TGTGCCAGCAGCGTCAGCCGGGACAGATATCAGCCCCAGCATTTT. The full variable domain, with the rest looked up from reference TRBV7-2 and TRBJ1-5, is GAGVSQSPSNKVTEKGKDVELRCDPISGHTALYWYRQSLGQGLEFLIYFQGNSAPDKSGLPSDRFSAERTGGSVSTLTIQRTQQEDSAVYLCASSVSRDRYQPQHFGDGTRLSIL.

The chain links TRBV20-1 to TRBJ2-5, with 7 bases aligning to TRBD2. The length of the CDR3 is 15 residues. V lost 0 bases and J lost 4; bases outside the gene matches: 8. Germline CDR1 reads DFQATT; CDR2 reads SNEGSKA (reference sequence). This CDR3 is CSARDTVGRRETQYF. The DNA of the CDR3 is TGCAGTGCTAGAGACACGGTCGGGAGGCGAGAGACCCAGTACTTC.

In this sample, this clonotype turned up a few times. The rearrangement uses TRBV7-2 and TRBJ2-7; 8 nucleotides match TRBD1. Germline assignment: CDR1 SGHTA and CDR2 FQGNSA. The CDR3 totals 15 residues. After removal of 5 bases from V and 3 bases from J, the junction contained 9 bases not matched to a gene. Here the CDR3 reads CASSQGQAFSYEQYF. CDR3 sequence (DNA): TGTGCCAGCAGCCAGGGACAGGCCTTTAGCTACGAGCAGTACTTC.

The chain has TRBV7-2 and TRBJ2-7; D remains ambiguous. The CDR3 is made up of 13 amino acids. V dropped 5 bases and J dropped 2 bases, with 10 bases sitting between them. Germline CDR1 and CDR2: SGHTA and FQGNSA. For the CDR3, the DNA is TGTGCCAGCAGCCCTAATCCCCCCTACGAGCAGTACTTC. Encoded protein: CASSPNPPYEQYF.

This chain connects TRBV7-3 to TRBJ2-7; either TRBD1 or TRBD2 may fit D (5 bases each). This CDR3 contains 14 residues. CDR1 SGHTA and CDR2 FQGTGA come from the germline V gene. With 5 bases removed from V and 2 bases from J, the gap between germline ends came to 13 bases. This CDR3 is CASSARPGPYEQYF. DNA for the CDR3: TGTGCCAGCAGCGCCCGACCGGGGCCCTACGAGCAGTACTTC.

CDR3 in amino acids: CASSTGSGYGYTF. As DNA, the CDR3 is TGTGCCAGTAGTACAGGGTCGGGGTATGGCTACACCTTC. The gene calls are TRBV19 and TRBJ1-2, with D possibly TRBD1 on 5 matching bases. The CDR3 is made up of 13 amino acids. V lost 4 bases and J lost 5, with 11 bases in between. Germline CDR1 is LNHDA and CDR2 is SQIVND (reference sequence).

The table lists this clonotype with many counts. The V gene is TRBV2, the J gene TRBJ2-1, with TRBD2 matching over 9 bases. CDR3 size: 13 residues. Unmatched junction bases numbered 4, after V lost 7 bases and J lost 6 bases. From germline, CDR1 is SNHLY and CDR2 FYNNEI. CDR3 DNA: TGTGCCAGCAACCTAGCGGGGAGCAATGAGCAGTTCTTC. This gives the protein CASNLAGSNEQFF.

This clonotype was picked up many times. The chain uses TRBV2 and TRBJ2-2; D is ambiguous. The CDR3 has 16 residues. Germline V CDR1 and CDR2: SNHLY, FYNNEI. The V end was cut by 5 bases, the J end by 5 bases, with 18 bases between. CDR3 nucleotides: TGTGCCAGCAGTCCCCGTAGTCGGCTGGGGACCGGGGAGCTGTTTTTT. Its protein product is CASSPRSRLGTGELFF. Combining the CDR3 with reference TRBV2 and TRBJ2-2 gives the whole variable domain EPEVTQTPSHQVTQMGQEVILRCVPISNHLYFYWYRQILGQKVEFLVSFYNNEISEKSEIFDDQFSVERPDGSNFTLKIRSTKLEDSAMYFCASSPRSRLGTGELFFGEGSRLTVL.

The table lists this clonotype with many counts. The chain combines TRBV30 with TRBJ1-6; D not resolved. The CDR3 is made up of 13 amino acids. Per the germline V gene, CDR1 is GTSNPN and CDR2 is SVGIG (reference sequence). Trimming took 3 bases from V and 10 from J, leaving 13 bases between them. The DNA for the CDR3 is TGTGCCTGGAGCCTCGAAGGGTCCTCACCCCTCCACTTT. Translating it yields CAWSLEGSSPLHF.

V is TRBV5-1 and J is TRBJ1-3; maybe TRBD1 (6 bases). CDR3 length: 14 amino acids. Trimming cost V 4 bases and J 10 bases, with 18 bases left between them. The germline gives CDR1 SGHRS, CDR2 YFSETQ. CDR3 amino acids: CASSADSISATIYF. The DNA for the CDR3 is TGCGCCAGCAGCGCGGACAGTATCTCAGCGACCATATATTTT. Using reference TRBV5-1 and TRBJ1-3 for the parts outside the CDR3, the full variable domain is KAGVTQTPRYLIKTRGQQVTLSCSPISGHRSVSWYQQTPGQGLQFLFEYFSETQRNKGNFPGRFSGRQFSNSRSEMNVSTLELGDSALYLCASSADSISATIYFGEGSWLTVV.

Written as DNA, the CDR3 is TGTGCCAGCAGCGTAAATTCGGGTCCGAACACCGGGGAGCTGTTTTTT. This sequence encodes CASSVNSGPNTGELFF. The chain couples TRBV9 to TRBJ2-2; D call uncertain. Deletions cut 1 base from V and 0 bases from J, with 10 bases between. Germline values: CDR1 SGDLS, CDR2 YYNGEE. The length of the CDR3 is 16 residues.

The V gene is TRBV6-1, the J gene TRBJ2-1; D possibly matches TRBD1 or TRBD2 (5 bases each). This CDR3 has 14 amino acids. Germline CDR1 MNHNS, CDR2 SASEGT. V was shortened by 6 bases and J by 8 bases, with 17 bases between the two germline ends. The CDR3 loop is CASRSGPESDEQFF. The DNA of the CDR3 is TGTGCCAGCAGATCGGGACCGGAGTCCGATGAGCAGTTCTTC.

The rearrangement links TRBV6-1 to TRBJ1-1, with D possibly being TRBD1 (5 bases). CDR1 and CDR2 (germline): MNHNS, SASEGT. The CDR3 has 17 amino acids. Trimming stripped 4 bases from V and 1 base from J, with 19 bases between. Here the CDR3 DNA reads TGTGCCAGCAGTGCCACGGGGGGACCGAGCCGGAACACTGAAGCTTTCTTT. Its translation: CASSATGGPSRNTEAFF.

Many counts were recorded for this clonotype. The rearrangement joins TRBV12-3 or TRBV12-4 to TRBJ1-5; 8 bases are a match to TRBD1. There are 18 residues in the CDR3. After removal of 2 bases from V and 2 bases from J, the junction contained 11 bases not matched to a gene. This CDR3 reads CASSLRGVGQGRNQPQHF. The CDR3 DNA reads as TGTGCCAGCAGTTTACGGGGGGTTGGACAGGGCCGCAATCAGCCCCAGCATTTT.

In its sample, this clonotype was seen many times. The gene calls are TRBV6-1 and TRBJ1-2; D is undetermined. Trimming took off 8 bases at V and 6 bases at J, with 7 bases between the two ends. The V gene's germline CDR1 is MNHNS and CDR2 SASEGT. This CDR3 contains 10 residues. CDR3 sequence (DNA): TGTGCCAGCGGAAGGGATGGCTACACCTTC. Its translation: CASGRDGYTF.

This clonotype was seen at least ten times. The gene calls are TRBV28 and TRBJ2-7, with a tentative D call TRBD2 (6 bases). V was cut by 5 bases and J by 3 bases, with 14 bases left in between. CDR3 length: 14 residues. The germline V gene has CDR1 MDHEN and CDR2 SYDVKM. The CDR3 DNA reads TGTGCCAGCAGTCCGAACGGGGGATTCTACGAGCAGTACTTC. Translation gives CASSPNGGFYEQYF.

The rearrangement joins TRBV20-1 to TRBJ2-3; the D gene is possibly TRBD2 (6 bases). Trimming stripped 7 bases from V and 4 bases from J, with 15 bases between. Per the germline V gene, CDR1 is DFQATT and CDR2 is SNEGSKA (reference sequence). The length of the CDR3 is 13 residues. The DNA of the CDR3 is TGCAGTGGTCATCGGGGGAGCTCAGATACGCAGTATTTT. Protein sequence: CSGHRGSSDTQYF.

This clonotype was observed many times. CDR3 loop: CASSLMPWTNEKLFF. The CDR3 bases are TGTGCCAGCAGCTTAATGCCGTGGACTAATGAAAAACTGTTTTTT. The J gene is TRBJ1-4, the V gene TRBV7-2; D is undetermined. Trimming took off 2 bases at V and 2 bases at J, with 9 bases between the two ends. The CDR3 runs to 15 residues. Germline V gives CDR1 SGHTA, CDR2 FQGNSA.